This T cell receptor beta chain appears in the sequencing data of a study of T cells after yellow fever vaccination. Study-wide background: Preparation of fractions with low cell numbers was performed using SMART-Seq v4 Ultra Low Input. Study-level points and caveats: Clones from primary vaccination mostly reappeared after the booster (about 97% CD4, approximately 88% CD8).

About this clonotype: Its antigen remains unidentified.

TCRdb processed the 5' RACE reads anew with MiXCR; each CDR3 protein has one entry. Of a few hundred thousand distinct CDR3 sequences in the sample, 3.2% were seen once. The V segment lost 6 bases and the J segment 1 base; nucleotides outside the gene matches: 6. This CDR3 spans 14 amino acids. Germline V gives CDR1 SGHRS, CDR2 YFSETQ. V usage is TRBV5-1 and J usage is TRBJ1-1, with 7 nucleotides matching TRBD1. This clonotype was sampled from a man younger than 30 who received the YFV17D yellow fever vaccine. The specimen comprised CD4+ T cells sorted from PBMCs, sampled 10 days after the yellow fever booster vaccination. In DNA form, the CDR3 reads TGCGCCAGCACCCGGACAGGCGAGAACACTGAAGCTTTCTTT. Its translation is CASTRTGENTEAFF.